The sequence of this T cell receptor beta chain was determined in a study of T cell responses to AZD1222 COVID-19 vaccine. In this sample, this clone turned up once. Germline V gives CDR1 SGHRS, CDR2 YFSETQ. The CDR3 consists of 15 residues. The V end lost 0 bases, the J end lost 5 bases, and 14 bases lay between the germline ends. The protocol was immunoSEQ multiplex PCR, while the TCRdb copy is restricted to in-frame clones and leaves out a portion. This sample yields 100,000 to 120,000 clones, of which less than 90% are seen a single time; about 1.6% belongs to the top ten. This clonotype was sampled from an adult in good health. The V and J genes are TRBV5-1 and TRBJ1-1, with D uncertain. The material sequenced was peripheral blood, taken on day 0 of AZD1222 vaccination. The DNA of the CDR3 is TGCGCCAGCAGCTTGGCCAACGGGAAACATACTGAAGCTTTCTTT. This encodes CASSLANGKHTEAFF.